This T cell receptor (beta chain) was obtained from a study of spatial heterogeneity in lung cancer. The overall study: In cases with available follow-up PBMC samples, these were sequenced at a median of around 2 years after resection.

The table lists this clonotype with a count of one. A unique molecular identifier was carried by every single TCR cDNA molecule. A single record per CDR3 protein comes from TCRdb applying MiXCR to the 5' RACE reads. The data show around 110,000 distinct CDR3 sequences, 10% to 15% seen once. Time point defined: blood at routine non-recurrence follow-up after resection. The study sequenced unsorted whole RNA from tumor, nontumor lung or frozen PBMC. Trimming left V 4 bases short and J 2 bases short, with 18 bases between. CDR1 SGHAT and CDR2 FQDESV come from the germline V gene (reference sequence). This CDR3 spans 16 amino acids.

This sequence was found in a male donor with early-stage non-small cell lung cancer. The sample here was PBMCs, taken at follow-up. The V gene is TRBV11-1, the J gene TRBJ2-7, with D possibly matching TRBD2 (7 bases). The CDR3 region has the DNA TGTGCCAGCAGCTCTCGGGGGGCGACGGGACCCTACGAGCAGTACTTC. Translation gives CASSSRGATGPYEQYF.